Described below is a single T cell receptor beta chain sequence and its context. This entry belongs to a study of T cells after yellow fever vaccination. This CDR3 has 14 residues. The germline V and J ends were trimmed by 5 bases and 3 bases, with 11 bases remaining between them. Per germline, CDR1 KGHSH and CDR2 LQKENI. TCRdb re-derived calls from the 5' RACE reads in MiXCR, one entry per CDR3 protein. The repertoire includes some 600,000 distinct CDR3 sequences, less than 20% of them detected once, and 15% to 20% sits in the top ten. The TCR sequence derives from a man aged 18-30 years who received the YFV17D yellow fever vaccine. The source was PBMCs, collected more than 4 days after the first yellow fever vaccination. V usage is TRBV18 and J usage is TRBJ1-5, with D perhaps TRBD1 (6 bases). CDR3 DNA: TGTGCCAGCTCAGGAGGGGGAAACAATCAGCCCCAGCATTTT. This gives the protein CASSGGGNNQPQHF. The full variable domain, in which reference TRBV18 and TRBJ1-5 provide the parts outside the CDR3, is NAGVMQNPRHLVRRRGQEARLRCSPMKGHSHVYWYRQLPEEGLKFMVYLQKENIIDESGMPKERFSAEFPKEGPSILRIQQVVRGDSAAYFCASSGGGNNQPQHFGDGTRLSIL.